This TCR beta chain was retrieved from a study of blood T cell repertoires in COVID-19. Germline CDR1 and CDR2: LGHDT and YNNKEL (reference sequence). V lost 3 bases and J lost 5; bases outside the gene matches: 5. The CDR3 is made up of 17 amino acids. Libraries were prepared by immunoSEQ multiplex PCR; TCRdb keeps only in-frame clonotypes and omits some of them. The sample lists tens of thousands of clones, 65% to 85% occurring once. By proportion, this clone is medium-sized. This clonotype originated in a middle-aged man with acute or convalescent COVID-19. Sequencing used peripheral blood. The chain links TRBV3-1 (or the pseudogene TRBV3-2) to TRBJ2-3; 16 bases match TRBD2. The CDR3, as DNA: TGTGCCAGCAGCCAGGGACTAGCGGGAGGGCGCGGAGATACGCAGTATTTT. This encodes CASSQGLAGGRGDTQYF.